A single TCR beta chain is shown here with its context. The authors' processing: The authors estimated nucleated cell counts from reference gene primer amplification. Clones were read by immunoSEQ multiplex PCR, and TCRdb kept only the in-frame ones, dropping some. D and trimming come from the DNA, and the V and J calls and clone size come from that table. The repertoire holds roughly 250,000 clones, with approximately 91% as singletons. Germline CDR1 SGHAT, CDR2 FQNNGV. The V and J ends lost 1 base and 3 bases respectively, with 10 bases between them. The CDR3 is made up of 15 amino acids. This record comes from a study of blood T cell repertoires in COVID-19. On the study more broadly: The samples span acute and convalescent COVID-19 from the United States, Italy and Spain.

Sequencing input: PBMCs or T cells enriched from blood (not recorded which). V and J are TRBV11-2 and TRBJ1-3; no definite D call. The TCR originated in a woman aged 40 to 49 with acute COVID-19. CDR3 DNA: TGTGCCAGCAGCTTAGGAGAGCATGATGGAAACACCATATATTTT. As protein: CASSLGEHDGNTIYF.